The present TCR beta chain was sequenced within a study of regulatory T cells in long-lasting Graves disease. V was trimmed by 1 base and J by 2 bases, leaving 8 bases between them. CDR3 length: 14 amino acids. Germline V gene lookup returns CDR1 SGHRS and CDR2 YFSETQ. Time point specified: newly diagnosed GD, antithyroid drugs for less than 3 months. The TCR library was made from RNA extracted from PBMCs. Investigators prepared the TCR beta libraries by applying iRepertoire HTBI primers and Arm-PCR of CDR3 regions. MiXCR, run by TCRdb on the multiplex PCR reads, gives a single entry per CDR3 protein. The top ten hold roughly a sixth of the sample, which has 350,000 to 500,000 distinct CDR3 sequences, 14% seen once. These data also formed part of another study, on T cells in Graves' hyperthyroidism and ophthalmopathy. This second study notes: Over 18 months, lack of ophthalmopathy progression marked Graves' hyperthyroidism as stable. A first-round RT-PCR of the TCR CDR3 used the HTBI primer set.

The J gene is TRBJ2-3, the V gene TRBV5-1, with a tentative D call TRBD1 (5 bases). The source is a woman between 45 and 65 years old with Graves disease. The input for sequencing was peripheral blood mononuclear cells (PBMCs), taken at new diagnosis, from a patient treated with antithyroid drugs. The CDR3 is CASSLRQTTDTQYF. CDR3 bases: TGCGCCAGCAGCTTGCGACAGACCACAGATACGCAGTATTTT.